This T cell receptor beta chain was identified during a study of shared T cell receptors in the human thymus. The V end lost 3 bases, the J end lost 5 bases, and 17 bases lay between the germline ends. In germline, CDR1 is LNHDA, CDR2 SQIVND (reference sequence). The CDR3 length is 15 residues. The protocol was immunoSEQ multiplex PCR, while the TCRdb copy is restricted to in-frame clones and leaves out a portion. This table has roughly 500,000 clones, around 78% appearing once. This sample was also put to use in a study of human thymus T cells. That investigation notes: The source of the thymus tissue was resections taken during corrective heart surgery.

This clonotype was sampled from a boy under three years old with a congenital heart defect. The chain employs TRBV19 and TRBJ2-7, with a tentative D call TRBD2 (6 bases). Input material: thymocytes. The DNA for the CDR3 is TGTGCCAGTAGTATGGGGTCCACGGGGGTCCACGAGCAGTACTTC. Translated, it gives CASSMGSTGVHEQYF.